Listed below are T cell receptor beta chains from one sample, sequenced in a study of T cells in Graves' hyperthyroidism and ophthalmopathy. TCRdb used MiXCR to reprocess the multiplex PCR reads, holding one entry per CDR3 protein. This sample yields a few hundred thousand distinct CDR3 sequences, of which around 20% are seen a single time; 35% to 45% belongs to the top ten. Sequencing was carried out using blood. The receptors shown here come from a man aged 18 to 30 with Graves' ophthalmopathy. Each CDR3 is given with its conserved first and last residue. The D gene is left open where the match is weak. Clone size appears in some rows only: once, few, many, or a class for an expanded clone.

TRBD1	TRBV6-1	TRBJ1-5	.	13	CATGDRENQPQHF	TGTGCCACCGGGGACAGAGAAAATCAGCCCCAGCATTTT
.	TRBV4-1	TRBJ2-5	.	13	CASSQAVVETQYF	TGCGCCAGCAGCCAAGCGGTTGTAGAGACCCAGTACTTC
TRBD2	TRBV10-3	TRBJ2-7	.	15	CAISEPQERGPEQYF	TGTGCCATCAGTGAGCCCCAGGAGCGGGGACCAGAGCAGTACTTC
TRBD1	TRBV28	TRBJ1-1	medium-sized	15	CASSLPSGGVTEAFF	TGTGCCAGCAGTTTACCCTCAGGGGGCGTCACTGAAGCTTTCTTT
.	TRBV18	TRBJ2-1	many	14	CASSSNMELNEQFF	TGTGCCAGCTCATCCAACATGGAATTAAATGAGCAGTTCTTC
.	TRBV28	TRBJ2-7	many	14	CASSLEQGSYEQYF	TGTGCCAGCAGTTTAGAACAGGGCTCCTACGAGCAGTACTTC
TRBD1	TRBV7-2	TRBJ1-5	few	15	CASSLYRGQNQPQHF	TGTGCCAGCAGCTTATACAGGGGCCAAAATCAGCCCCAGCATTTT
.	TRBV7-2	TRBJ2-1	.	14	CASSLVSGSNEQFF	TGTGCCAGCAGCTTAGTGTCAGGGAGCAATGAGCAGTTCTTC
TRBD1	TRBV5-1	TRBJ2-1	.	16	CASSQGQGAPYNEQFF	TGTGCCAGCAGCCAAGGCCAGGGGGCCCCTTACAATGAGCAGTTCTTC
TRBD1	TRBV25-1	TRBJ1-1	few	19	CASSAGTGFMFVENTEAFF	TGTGCCAGCAGTGCCGGGACAGGGTTCATGTTCGTGGAGAACACTGAAGCTTTCTTT
TRBD2	TRBV2	TRBJ2-1	.	15	CASSDGTRGYNEQFF	TGTGCCAGCAGTGATGGGACTAGGGGATACAATGAGCAGTTCTTC
.	TRBV4-1	TRBJ1-5	few	11	CATLSGQPQHF	TGCGCCACCCTCTCTGGACAGCCCCAGCATTTT
TRBD2	TRBV11-1	TRBJ2-5	many	15	CASSSLAGGRETQYF	TGTGCCAGCAGTTCACTAGCGGGGGGCCGAGAGACCCAGTACTTC
.	TRBV27	TRBJ1-1	many	13	CASKWTADTEAFF	TGTGCCAGCAAATGGACAGCCGACACTGAAGCTTTCTTT
.	TRBV5-5	TRBJ1-3	few	14	CASSWALTGDTIYF	TGTGCCAGCAGCTGGGCGCTCACAGGTGACACCATATATTTT
.	TRBV27	TRBJ2-1	.	12	CASSFGTSEQFF	TGTGCCAGCAGTTTCGGGACATCGGAGCAGTTCTTC
.	TRBV3-1	TRBJ1-1	many	14	CASRGEGKNTEAFF	TGTGCCAGCAGGGGGGAAGGCAAGAACACTGAAGCTTTCTTT
TRBD1	TRBV19	TRBJ1-1	.	16	CASRLTGGEVNTEAFF	TGTGCCAGTAGGTTGACAGGGGGCGAGGTGAACACTGAAGCTTTCTTT
.	TRBV2	TRBJ1-1	many	12	CASGYLGTEAFF	TGTGCCAGCGGATACCTGGGCACTGAAGCTTTCTTT
.	TRBV5-1	TRBJ1-2	many	14	CASSLRTDIYGYTF	TGCGCCAGCAGCTTGAGGACAGACATCTATGGCTACACCTTC
TRBD2	TRBV6-5	TRBJ2-2	few	19	CASSWAAGGGAPVGGELFF	TGTGCCAGTTCATGGGCGGCAGGCGGGGGGGCCCCGGTCGGCGGGGAGCTGTTTTTT
.	TRBV9	TRBJ2-2	.	14	CASSAGPSRGELFF	TGTGCCAGCAGCGCAGGCCCCAGCCGCGGGGAGCTGTTTTTT
.	TRBV7-9	TRBJ2-5	.	10	CASSLAPQYF	TGTGCCAGCAGCTTAGCCCCCCAGTACTTC
TRBD2	TRBV18	TRBJ2-5	.	15	CASSPRGGSQETQYF	TGTGCCAGCTCACCCCGGGGGGGGAGCCAAGAGACCCAGTACTTC
TRBD1	TRBV12-3/TRBV12-4	TRBJ1-2	many	14	CASRPGQGWDGYTF	TGTGCCAGCAGGCCCGGACAGGGGTGGGATGGCTACACCTTC
TRBD1	TRBV2	TRBJ2-7	.	14	CASSEPRGHYEQYF	TGTGCCAGCAGTGAACCTAGGGGGCATTACGAGCAGTACTTC
TRBD2	TRBV7-9	TRBJ2-3	.	16	CASSPRGRGGTDTQYF	TGTGCCAGCAGCCCCCGGGGGCGGGGGGGCACAGATACGCAGTATTTT
.	TRBV7-9	TRBJ2-2	few	14	CASSFRPNTGELFF	TGTGCCAGCAGCTTTAGGCCGAACACCGGGGAGCTGTTTTTT
.	TRBV9	TRBJ2-3	few	15	CASSPPRQLTDTQYF	TGTGCCAGCAGCCCACCTCGGCAGCTGACAGATACGCAGTATTTT
.	TRBV12-3/TRBV12-4	TRBJ2-5	many	17	CASSSDRETVKRETQYF	TGTGCCAGCAGTTCGGATCGGGAGACCGTTAAAAGAGAGACCCAGTACTTC
.	TRBV27	TRBJ1-2	many	13	CASSAGTRARYTF	TGTGCCAGCAGTGCCGGGACCCGGGCCCGCTACACCTTC
.	TRBV6-2/TRBV6-3	TRBJ2-2	.	15	CASSQTYGDTGELFF	TGTGCCAGCAGTCAAACGTACGGGGACACCGGGGAGCTGTTTTTT
TRBD1	TRBV10-3	TRBJ1-4	.	15	CAISEADRGREKLFF	TGTGCCATCAGTGAGGCCGACAGGGGGCGTGAAAAACTGTTTTTT
TRBD1	TRBV5-1	TRBJ2-5	.	17	CASSFGTGSPWGETQYF	TGCGCCAGCAGTTTCGGGACAGGGTCCCCGTGGGGCGAGACCCAGTACTTC
.	TRBV6-1	TRBJ2-7	many	16	CASRDKSAPKPYEQYF	TGTGCCAGCAGAGACAAAAGCGCTCCCAAACCCTACGAGCAGTACTTC
.	TRBV27	TRBJ1-1	many	17	CASSFEGPTGLNTEAFF	TGTGCCAGCAGTTTCGAGGGCCCTACTGGCTTGAACACTGAAGCTTTCTTT
.	TRBV20-1	TRBJ2-3	.	14	CSAVGYSLADTQYF	TGCAGTGCTGTTGGATATTCGCTCGCGGATACGCAGTATTTT
.	TRBV10-2	TRBJ2-4	once	13	CASSEMVWNIQYF	TGCGCCAGCAGTGAAATGGTTTGGAACATTCAGTACTTC
.	TRBV5-6	TRBJ2-5	few	16	CASSSRTLDYQETQYF	TGTGCCAGCAGCTCACGGACATTGGACTACCAAGAGACCCAGTACTTC
TRBD1	TRBV6-1	TRBJ1-1	.	15	CASSATTGTHTEAFF	TGTGCCAGCAGTGCCACGACAGGGACGCACACTGAAGCTTTCTTT
TRBD2	TRBV28	TRBJ2-5	.	15	CASSRLAAPQETQYF	TGTGCCAGCAGCCGACTAGCGGCACCACAAGAGACCCAGTACTTC
TRBD2	TRBV12-3/TRBV12-4	TRBJ2-3	many	15	CASTRLAGSADTQYF	TGTGCCAGCACCCGACTAGCGGGGTCCGCAGATACGCAGTATTTT
.	TRBV12-3/TRBV12-4	TRBJ1-2	many	13	CASILGDNYGYTF	TGTGCCAGCATTCTGGGGGATAACTATGGCTACACCTTC
TRBD2	TRBV7-2	TRBJ2-5	.	15	CASSTLLAAQETQYF	TGTGCCAGCAGCACCCTACTAGCGGCCCAAGAGACCCAGTACTTC
TRBD2	TRBV9	TRBJ2-2	.	16	CASSVASGRNTGELFF	TGTGCCAGCAGCGTAGCGAGCGGGAGGAACACCGGGGAGCTGTTTTTT
TRBD2	TRBV12-3/TRBV12-4	TRBJ2-7	many	14	CASSFTSERNEQYF	TGTGCCAGCAGTTTTACTAGCGAAAGAAACGAGCAGTACTTC
.	TRBV5-6	TRBJ2-3	few	16	CASSLGAGRGTDTQYF	TGTGCCAGCAGCTTGGGCGCAGGCAGGGGCACAGATACGCAGTATTTT
TRBD1	TRBV27	TRBJ2-7	many	15	CASSSPRQGGYEQYF	TGTGCCAGCAGTTCCCCTCGACAGGGCGGCTACGAGCAGTACTTC
.	TRBV19	TRBJ2-1	many	14	CASSIFEGWSEQFF	TGTGCCAGTAGTATTTTCGAAGGGTGGAGTGAGCAGTTCTTC
TRBD2	TRBV11-2	TRBJ2-3	many	15	CASSLDTGGSDTQYF	TGTGCCAGCAGCTTAGATACGGGGGGGTCAGATACGCAGTATTTT
TRBD1	TRBV3-1	TRBJ2-7	many	15	CASSRSEDRGGEQYF	TGTGCCAGCAGCCGTTCTGAGGACAGGGGTGGTGAGCAGTACTTC
.	TRBV2	TRBJ1-4	many	13	CALTEQEREKLFF	TGTGCCCTAACCGAACAGGAACGCGAAAAACTGTTTTTT
TRBD1	TRBV25-1	TRBJ1-6	few	14	CANDRDRGDSPLHF	TGTGCCAACGATAGGGACAGGGGAGATTCACCCCTCCACTTT
TRBD1	TRBV3-1	TRBJ2-7	many	15	CASSQPGQTSYEQYF	TGTGCCAGCAGCCAACCGGGACAGACTTCCTACGAGCAGTACTTC
.	TRBV7-8	TRBJ1-3	many	14	CASSLRGQGNTIYF	TGTGCCAGCAGCTTGCGGGGGCAAGGAAACACCATATATTTT
.	TRBV6-1	TRBJ2-3	many	12	CASSPGQNTQYF	TGTGCCAGCAGCCCTGGACAGAATACGCAGTATTTT
.	TRBV11-2	TRBJ2-1	many	12	CASSRGLGEQFF	TGTGCCAGCAGCCGGGGCCTGGGCGAGCAGTTCTTC
.	TRBV7-9	TRBJ2-7	many	14	CASSLDRVYDEQYF	TGTGCCAGCAGCTTAGACCGGGTTTACGACGAGCAGTACTTC
.	TRBV24-1	TRBJ1-1	.	16	CATSDLSKRANTEAFF	TGTGCCACCAGTGATTTAAGTAAGAGGGCGAACACTGAAGCTTTCTTT